The rows below give T cell receptor beta chains drawn from one sample of a study of blood T cell repertoires in COVID-19. The assay was immunoSEQ multiplex PCR, and TCRdb's table has in-frame clones only and misses some. Here the sample spans about 80,000 clones, roughly 82% being singletons. Sequenced sample: peripheral blood. The receptors shown here come from a man of 80 years or more with acute or convalescent COVID-19. Each CDR3 is given without its conserved first and last residue. A D gene is named only where the DNA matches it firmly. The size entry is marked missing in some rows and otherwise reads once, few, many or a size class.

-	TRBV2	TRBD1	TRBJ2-3	ASDRGRTDTQY
few	TRBV15	TRBD1	TRBJ1-2	ATSGTGYNYGYT
-	TRBV10-1	-	TRBJ1-1	ASSDGGANTEAF
-	TRBV6-5	TRBD1	TRBJ1-1	ASRHIQGARTEAF
few	TRBV11-2	-	TRBJ2-1	ASRLDLPGYNEQF
-	TRBV7-2	-	TRBJ1-6	ASRDPGYTPGRPSSPLH
once	TRBV5-1	-	TRBJ2-1	ASSLLGWDYNEQF
-	TRBV6-5	-	TRBJ1-2	ASSDSIANYGYT
-	TRBV9	TRBD1	TRBJ1-6	ASSLQGGNSPLH
-	TRBV5-4	TRBD1	TRBJ1-6	ASSQGQGARGSPLH
-	TRBV27	-	TRBJ1-3	ASSSFDGRSSGNTIY
-	TRBV7-2	-	TRBJ1-6	ASSLAGGAGNSPLH
-	TRBV5-4	TRBD2	TRBJ2-3	ASSLTSGGRDTQY
-	TRBV10-3	TRBD1	TRBJ1-3	AISDLGQAGGNTIY
-	TRBV28	-	TRBJ1-1	ASSLAWGQAF
-	TRBV2	TRBD2	TRBJ2-5	ASNRGLAGGETQY
-	TRBV5-1	TRBD2	TRBJ2-1	ASSLVPAGVGNEQF
-	TRBV7-3	-	TRBJ1-1	ASSPSTGDTEAF
-	TRBV14	-	TRBJ1-6	ASSQGKGRWDSPLH
-	TRBV7-9	-	TRBJ2-7	ASSLEAGSTHEQY
-	TRBV7-9	TRBD1	TRBJ1-1	ASSTQGGTEAF
-	TRBV19	TRBD1	TRBJ1-1	ASSAGTGGPNTEAF
few	TRBV7-2	-	TRBJ1-2	ASSDRVSYGYT
-	TRBV30	-	TRBJ1-2	AWSPGPGGGYT
-	TRBV7-6	-	TRBJ1-1	ASSLEGRGMNTEAF
few	TRBV10-1	-	TRBJ1-2	ARCPRADSNYGYT
-	TRBV10-3	-	TRBJ1-2	AISEGEAGSYT
-	TRBV13	-	TRBJ1-3	ASSPPGDSGNTIY
-	TRBV11-2	-	TRBJ1-1	ASSLVRRNTEAF
-	TRBV19	TRBD1	TRBJ1-1	ASTMRQGATEAF
-	TRBV3-1/TRBV3-2	TRBD1	TRBJ1-2	ASSQARRQGGYT
few	TRBV3-1/TRBV3-2	TRBD1	TRBJ1-1	ASSSRPQGATEAF
-	TRBV7-9	-	TRBJ1-2	ASSFRDYGYT
once	TRBV6-5	-	TRBJ1-1	ASRTGDTEAF
-	TRBV30	TRBD1	TRBJ2-7	AWTTGTGYHEQY
-	TRBV7-2	-	TRBJ1-2	ASSPDRNYGYT
-	TRBV6-5	TRBD1	TRBJ1-1	ATGDRDTEAF
-	TRBV7-4	-	TRBJ1-2	ASPRGQGICGYT
few	TRBV5-1	-	TRBJ1-1	ASSLAGTSNTEAF
-	TRBV10-1	-	TRBJ1-1	ASSESGKNTEAF
-	TRBV27	-	TRBJ1-6	ASSLSTTYRESSYNSPLH
-	TRBV12-5	TRBD2	TRBJ2-2	ASGSRGGDTGELF
-	TRBV5-1	TRBD1	TRBJ1-5	ASSLEGQGSNQPQH
once	TRBV19	-	TRBJ1-6	ASSIVEFTPLH
-	TRBV7-6	-	TRBJ1-5	ASSLSRVRDNQPQH
-	TRBV3-1/TRBV3-2	-	TRBJ1-5	ASSPINSNQPQH
-	TRBV19	TRBD1	TRBJ1-6	ASSRGQGEPNSPLH
-	TRBV29-1	-	TRBJ2-5	SVEDLVGQQMETQY
-	TRBV30	TRBD2	TRBJ2-1	AWSVHGGDEQF
few	TRBV2	TRBD2	TRBJ2-5	ASTTSAETQY
few	TRBV2	-	TRBJ1-1	ASLIGGNTEAF
large	TRBV7-9	-	TRBJ1-1	ASSLLSLMNTEAF
-	TRBV7-7	-	TRBJ2-2	ASSRGTGRGDTGELF
-	TRBV7-9	-	TRBJ1-1	ASSLSGDYTEAF
-	TRBV6-1	-	TRBJ1-2	ASSEGANYGYT